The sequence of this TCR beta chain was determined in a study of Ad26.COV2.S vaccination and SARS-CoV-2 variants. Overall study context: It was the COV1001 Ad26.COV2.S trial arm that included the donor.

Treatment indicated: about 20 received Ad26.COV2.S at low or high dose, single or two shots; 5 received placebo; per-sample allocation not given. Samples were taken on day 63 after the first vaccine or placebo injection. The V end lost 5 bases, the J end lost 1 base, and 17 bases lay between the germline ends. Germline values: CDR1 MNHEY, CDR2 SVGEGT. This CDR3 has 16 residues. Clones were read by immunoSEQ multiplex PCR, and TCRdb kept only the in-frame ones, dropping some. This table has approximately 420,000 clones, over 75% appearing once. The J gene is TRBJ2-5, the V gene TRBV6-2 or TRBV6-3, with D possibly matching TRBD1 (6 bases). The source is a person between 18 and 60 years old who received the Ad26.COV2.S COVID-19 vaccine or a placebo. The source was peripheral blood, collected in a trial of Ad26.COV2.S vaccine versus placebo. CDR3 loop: CASSRRGNLPQETQYF. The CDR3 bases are TGTGCCAGCAGTCGCAGGGGAAACCTCCCCCAAGAGACCCAGTACTTC.